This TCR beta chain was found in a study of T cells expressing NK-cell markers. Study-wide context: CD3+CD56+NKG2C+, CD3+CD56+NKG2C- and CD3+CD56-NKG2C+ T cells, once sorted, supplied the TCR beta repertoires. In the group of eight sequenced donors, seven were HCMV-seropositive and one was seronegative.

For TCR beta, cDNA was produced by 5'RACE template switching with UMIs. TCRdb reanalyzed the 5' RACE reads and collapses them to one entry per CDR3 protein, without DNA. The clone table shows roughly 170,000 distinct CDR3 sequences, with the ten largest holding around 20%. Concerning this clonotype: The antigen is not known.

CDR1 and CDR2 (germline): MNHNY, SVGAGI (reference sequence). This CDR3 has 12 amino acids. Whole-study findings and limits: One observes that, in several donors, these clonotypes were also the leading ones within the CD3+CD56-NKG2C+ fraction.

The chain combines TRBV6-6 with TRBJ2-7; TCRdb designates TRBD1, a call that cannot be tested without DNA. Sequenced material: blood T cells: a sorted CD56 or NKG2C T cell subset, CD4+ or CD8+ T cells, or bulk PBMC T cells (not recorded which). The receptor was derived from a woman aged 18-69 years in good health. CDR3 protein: CASSQGVYEQYF.